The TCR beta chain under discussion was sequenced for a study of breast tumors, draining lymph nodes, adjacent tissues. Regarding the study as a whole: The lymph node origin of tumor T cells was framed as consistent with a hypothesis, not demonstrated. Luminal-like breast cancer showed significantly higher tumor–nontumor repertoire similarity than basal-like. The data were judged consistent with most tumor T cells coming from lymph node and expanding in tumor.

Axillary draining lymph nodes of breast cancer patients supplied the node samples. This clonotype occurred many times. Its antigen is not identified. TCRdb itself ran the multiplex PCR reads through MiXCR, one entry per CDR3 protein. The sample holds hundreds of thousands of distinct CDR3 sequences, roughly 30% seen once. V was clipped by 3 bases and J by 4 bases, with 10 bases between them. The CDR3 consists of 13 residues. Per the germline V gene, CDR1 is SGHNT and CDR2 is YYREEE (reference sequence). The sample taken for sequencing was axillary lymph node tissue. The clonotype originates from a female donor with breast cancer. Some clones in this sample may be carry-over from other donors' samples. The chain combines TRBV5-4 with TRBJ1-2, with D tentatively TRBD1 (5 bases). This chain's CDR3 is CASSSQGTYGYTF. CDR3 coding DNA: TGTGCCAGCAGCTCCCAGGGAACCTATGGCTACACCTTC.